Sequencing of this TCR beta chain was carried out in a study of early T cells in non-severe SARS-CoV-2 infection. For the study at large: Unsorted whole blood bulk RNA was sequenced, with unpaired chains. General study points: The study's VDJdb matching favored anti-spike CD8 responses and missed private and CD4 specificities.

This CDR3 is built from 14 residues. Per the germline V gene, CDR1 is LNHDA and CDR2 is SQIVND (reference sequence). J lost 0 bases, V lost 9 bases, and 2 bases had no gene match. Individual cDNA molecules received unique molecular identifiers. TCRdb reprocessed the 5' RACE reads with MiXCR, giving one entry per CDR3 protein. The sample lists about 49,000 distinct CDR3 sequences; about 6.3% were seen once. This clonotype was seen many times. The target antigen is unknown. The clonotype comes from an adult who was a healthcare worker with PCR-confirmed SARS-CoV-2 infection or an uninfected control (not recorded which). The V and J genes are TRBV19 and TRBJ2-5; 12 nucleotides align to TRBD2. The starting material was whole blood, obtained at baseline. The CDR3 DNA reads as TGTGCCAGCCGACTAGCGGGGGACCAAGAGACCCAGTACTTC. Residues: CASRLAGDQETQYF.